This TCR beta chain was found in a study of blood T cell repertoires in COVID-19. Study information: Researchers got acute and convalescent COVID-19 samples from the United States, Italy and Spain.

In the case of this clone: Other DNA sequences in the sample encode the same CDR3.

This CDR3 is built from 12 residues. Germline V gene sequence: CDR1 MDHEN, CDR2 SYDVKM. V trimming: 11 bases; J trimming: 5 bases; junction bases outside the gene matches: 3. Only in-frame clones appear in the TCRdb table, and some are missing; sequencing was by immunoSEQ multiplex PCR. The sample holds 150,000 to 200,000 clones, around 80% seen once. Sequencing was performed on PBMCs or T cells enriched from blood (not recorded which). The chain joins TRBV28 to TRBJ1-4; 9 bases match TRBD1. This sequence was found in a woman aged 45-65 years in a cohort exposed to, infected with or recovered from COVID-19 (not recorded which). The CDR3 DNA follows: TGTGCCGGCGGGACAGGGAATGAAAAACTGTTTTTT. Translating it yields CAGGTGNEKLFF. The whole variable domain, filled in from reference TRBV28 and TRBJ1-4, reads DVKVTQSSRYLVKRTGEKVFLECVQDMDHENMFWYRQDPGLGLRLIYFSYDVKMKEKGDIPEGYSVSREKKERFSLILESASTNQTSMYLCAGGTGNEKLFFGSGTQLSVL.